This T cell receptor beta chain was identified in a study of shared clonotypes between healthy human individuals. Using immunoSEQ multiplex PCR, the repertoire was profiled, and TCRdb retains in-frame clones only, with some absent. Of around 560,000 clones listed, about 95% are singletons. Germline CDR1 and CDR2: SQVTM and ANQGSEA. With V trimmed by 7 bases and J by 7 bases, 3 bases remained unmatched. The CDR3 contains 11 residues. Naive-designated CD8 cells lacked CD45RO, were positively enriched for CCR7, and omitted terminally differentiated effector memory CD45RA+ cells. The receptor's source is a woman aged 25 to 39 in good health. Material for sequencing was naive CD8+ T cells sorted from blood. The J gene is TRBJ2-1, the V gene TRBV29-1; TRBD1 matches at 8 bases. CDR3 residues: CSGDRGNEQFF. The CDR3 DNA follows: TGCAGCGGAGACAGGGGAAATGAGCAGTTCTTC.